A selection of T cell receptor beta chains follows, all from one sample in a study of shared clonotypes between healthy human individuals. This table comes from immunoSEQ multiplex PCR, and its TCRdb copy is limited to in-frame clones, with some not included. Here the sample spans over 700,000 clones, 72% being singletons. Sequencing was carried out using memory CD4+ T cells sorted from blood. These receptors all stem from a woman aged 25 to 45 in good health. Both conserved end residues are part of each CDR3. D genes are given only for firm matches. Only some rows state a clone size, as once, few, many or a class for expanded clones.

>TRBJ1-2|TRBV19|TRBD1|few
CASSGGQVAYGYTF
TGTGCCAGTAGTGGTGGACAGGTCGCCTATGGCTACACCTTC
>TRBJ2-7|TRBV5-4|TRBD1|-
CASSLPKSTGVGYEQYF
TGTGCCAGCAGCTTGCCTAAATCGACAGGGGTAGGCTACGAGCAGTACTTC
>TRBJ1-1|TRBV18|-|-
CASSLNTRNTEAFF
TGTGCCAGCTCACTGAACACACGGAACACTGAAGCTTTCTTT
>TRBJ2-2|TRBV2|TRBD2|-
CASSEALAGEAGELFF
TGTGCCAGCAGTGAAGCCCTAGCGGGAGAAGCCGGGGAGCTGTTTTTT
>TRBJ2-1|TRBV10-3|TRBD2|-
CATHPGTSGNEQFF
TGTGCCACCCACCCCGGGACTAGCGGCAATGAGCAGTTCTTC
>TRBJ2-1|TRBV27|-|-
CASSFLQGEQFF
TGTGCCAGCAGTTTTCTGCAGGGGGAGCAGTTCTTC
>TRBJ2-3|TRBV9|TRBD2|-
CASSVGLAGIDTQYF
TGTGCCAGCAGCGTAGGACTAGCGGGAATCGATACGCAGTATTTT
>TRBJ1-3|TRBV28|-|-
CASSFQGAFGNTIYF
TGTGCCAGCAGTTTTCAAGGGGCTTTCGGAAACACCATATATTTT
>TRBJ2-3|TRBV29-1|-|-
CSVEMGGGTDTQYF
TGCAGCGTTGAAATGGGTGGGGGCACAGATACGCAGTATTTT
>TRBJ2-6|TRBV7-9|-|few
CASSTPGLLSGANVLTF
TGTGCCAGCAGCACCCCAGGACTTCTCTCTGGGGCCAACGTCCTGACTTTC
>TRBJ2-6|TRBV28|TRBD2|-
CASSPRGVSSGANVLTF
TGTGCCAGCAGCCCCCGGGGGGTCTCCTCTGGGGCCAACGTCCTGACTTTC
>TRBJ1-4|TRBV5-1|-|-
CASNGASPTNEKLFF
TGCGCCAGCAATGGCGCTAGCCCAACTAATGAAAAACTGTTTTTT
>TRBJ2-1|TRBV11-2|TRBD2|-
CASSHTALPGLADNEQFF
TGTGCCAGCAGCCATACCGCCTTGCCCGGACTAGCAGACAATGAGCAGTTCTTC
>TRBJ1-1|TRBV5-1|TRBD1|-
CASSSGQGAVNTEAFF
TGCGCCAGCAGCTCGGGACAGGGGGCGGTGAACACTGAAGCTTTCTTT
>TRBJ2-5|TRBV7-9|-|-
CASSRGTVETQYF
TGTGCCAGCAGCCGCGGGACAGTAGAGACCCAGTACTTC
>TRBJ1-4|TRBV4-2|-|-
CASSIGGIGEKLFF
TGTGCCAGCAGCATCGGGGGGATAGGGGAAAAACTGTTTTTT
>TRBJ2-7|TRBV10-3|-|-
CAISDRRETTYEQYF
TGTGCCATCAGTGACCGAAGGGAGACAACTTACGAGCAGTACTTC
>TRBJ2-3|TRBV27|-|-
CASSFRGADTQYF
TGTGCCAGCAGTTTCAGGGGAGCGGATACGCAGTATTTT
>TRBJ1-1|TRBV6-1|-|-
CAASPRLDTEAFF
TGTGCCGCCTCTCCCCGACTCGACACTGAAGCTTTCTTT
>TRBJ1-2|TRBV18|-|-
CASSPGGRDYGYTF
TGTGCCAGCTCACCAGGCGGGCGCGACTATGGCTACACCTTC
>TRBJ2-7|TRBV11-2|-|-
CASSLNFNAFYEQYF
TGTGCCAGCAGCTTAAATTTTAACGCATTCTACGAGCAGTACTTC
>TRBJ2-6|TRBV29-1|-|-
CSVEIDSGANVLTF
TGCAGCGTTGAAATAGACTCTGGGGCCAACGTCCTGACTTTC
>TRBJ2-7|TRBV6-5|TRBD2|-
CASSYSGLAGAYEQYF
TGTGCCAGCAGTTACTCGGGGCTAGCGGGAGCCTACGAGCAGTACTTC
>TRBJ2-2|TRBV11-2|-|-
CASISIQGIPGELFF
TGTGCCAGCATCTCAATTCAGGGGATTCCCGGGGAGCTGTTTTTT